These T cell receptor beta chains were read from a single sample in a study of vaccination and CD4 T cells after COVID-19. These receptors lack a known antigen. TCRdb reanalysed the PCR reads using MiXCR and keeps one entry per CDR3 protein. The sample consists of approximately 13,000 distinct CDR3 sequences, around two fifths of them appearing once. The sequencing input was CD4+ T cells from blood, cultured in vitro. The source is a human donor who had recovered from COVID-19. The CDR3 runs from the conserved cysteine through the conserved F or W. The order of the fields is CDR3 length, D gene, V gene, clone size, J gene, CDR3 protein, CDR3 DNA. A D gene is named only where the DNA matches it firmly. Size tells how often a clone was seen (once, few, many) or the class of an expanded clone, and some rows leave it out.

>16|-|TRBV4-2|once|TRBJ2-1
CASSQEEGAGYNEQFF
TGTGCCAGCAGCCAAGAAGAGGGGGCGGGGTACAATGAGCAGTTCTTC
>16|TRBD1|TRBV19|few|TRBJ1-5
CASRTFQGAGNQPQHF
TGTGCCAGTAGAACATTCCAGGGGGCAGGCAATCAGCCCCAGCATTTT
>20|-|TRBV28|few|TRBJ1-6
CASSFWGGRAADSYNSPLHF
TGTGCCAGCAGCTTTTGGGGGGGCAGAGCGGCTGACTCCTATAATTCACCCCTCCACTTT
>13|-|TRBV6-1|few|TRBJ2-7
CASSRKESNEQYF
TGTGCCAGCAGTAGGAAGGAATCCAACGAGCAGTACTTC
>16|-|TRBV28|few|TRBJ2-3
CASSLRELAGPDTQYF
TGTGCCAGCAGTTTACGAGAACTAGCAGGGCCAGATACGCAGTATTTT
>16|-|TRBV15|few|TRBJ1-2
CATSTRGAGRDYGYTF
TGTGCCACCAGCACCCGTGGGGCAGGGCGCGACTATGGCTACACCTTC
>16|TRBD1|TRBV7-8|-|TRBJ2-7
CASSPHPGQGAYEQYF
TGTGCCAGCAGCCCACACCCGGGACAGGGGGCCTACGAGCAGTACTTC
>16|TRBD2|TRBV12-3/TRBV12-4|once|TRBJ2-1
CASSSSGRDIFDEQFF
TGTGCCAGCAGTTCTAGCGGGAGGGATATATTTGATGAGCAGTTCTTC
>14|-|TRBV28|-|TRBJ2-4
CASSASGAKNIQYF
TGTGCCAGCAGTGCCAGTGGGGCCAAAAACATTCAGTACTTC
>14|TRBD1|TRBV20-1|-|TRBJ2-5
CSARGRTGVETQYF
TGCAGTGCTAGAGGGAGGACAGGGGTGGAGACCCAGTACTTC
>14|-|TRBV20-1|few|TRBJ1-2
CSARAQTRHYGYTF
TGCAGTGCTAGGGCGCAGACCAGGCACTATGGCTACACCTTC
>15|-|TRBV12-3/TRBV12-4|-|TRBJ1-5
CASSLRGTGNQPQHF
TGTGCCAGCAGTTTGAGGGGAACGGGCAATCAGCCCCAGCATTTT
>11|-|TRBV7-8|-|TRBJ2-5
CASSQLGGQYF
TGTGCCAGCAGCCAGTTGGGGGGCCAGTACTTC
>15|-|TRBV20-1|once|TRBJ2-5
CSAREIGAGKETQYF
TGCAGTGCTAGAGAAATTGGGGCGGGAAAAGAGACCCAGTACTTC
>12|-|TRBV5-4|once|TRBJ2-5
CASSGYQETQYF
TGTGCCAGCAGCGGGTACCAAGAGACCCAGTACTTC
>13|TRBD2|TRBV2|-|TRBJ2-2
CASGLANTGELFF
TGTGCCAGCGGACTAGCTAACACCGGGGAGCTGTTTTTT
>14|-|TRBV11-2|-|TRBJ2-7
CASSSLRFPYEQYF
TGTGCCAGCAGCTCTCTTCGCTTTCCCTACGAGCAGTACTTC
>13|TRBD1|TRBV24-1|few|TRBJ2-2
CATTDRDTGELFF
TGTGCCACCACGGACAGGGACACCGGGGAGCTGTTTTTT
>15|-|TRBV28|-|TRBJ1-1
CASRPPGSMNTEAFF
TGTGCCAGCAGACCTCCGGGCAGTATGAACACTGAAGCTTTCTTT
>15|TRBD1|TRBV28|-|TRBJ2-7
CASSEPGQGGYEQYF
TGTGCCAGCAGCGAACCGGGACAGGGGGGCTACGAGCAGTACTTC
>17|TRBD2|TRBV9|few|TRBJ2-7
CASSVGPAGGSRYEQYF
TGTGCCAGCAGCGTAGGCCCCGCGGGCGGGAGTAGGTACGAGCAGTACTTC
>16|-|TRBV6-1|few|TRBJ1-5
CASSEFGTGTSGPQHF
TGTGCCAGCAGTGAATTCGGGACGGGGACCTCTGGGCCCCAGCATTTT
>16|-|TRBV7-9|-|TRBJ2-7
CASSHTTGRKIDEQYF
TGTGCCAGCAGCCACACCACTGGGAGGAAGATCGACGAGCAGTACTTC
>13|-|TRBV19|large|TRBJ1-5
CASSMSGNQPQHF
TGTGCCAGTAGTATGAGCGGCAATCAGCCCCAGCATTTT
>14|-|TRBV29-1|few|TRBJ1-1
CSATVGGQNTEAFF
TGCAGCGCAACCGTTGGGGGGCAGAACACTGAAGCTTTCTTT
>15|TRBD2|TRBV7-6|-|TRBJ2-7
CASSPGLAGLYEQYF
TGTGCCAGCAGCCCCGGACTAGCGGGGCTCTACGAGCAGTACTTC
>14|-|TRBV19|few|TRBJ1-5
CASSITYGGQPQHF
TGTGCCAGTAGTATAACTTATGGAGGCCAGCCCCAGCATTTT
>14|-|TRBV20-1|-|TRBJ2-2
CSARDPRVTGELFF
TGCAGTGCTAGAGATCCCAGGGTGACCGGGGAGCTGTTTTTT
>18|TRBD1|TRBV7-8|once|TRBJ1-6
CASSQGYKQGPGGSPLHF
TGTGCCAGCAGCCAAGGATATAAACAGGGGCCCGGCGGTTCACCCCTCCACTTT
>14|-|TRBV20-1|few|TRBJ2-5
CSARHLGGRGTQYF
TGCAGTGCTAGACACCTCGGGGGTAGAGGGACCCAGTACTTC
>14|-|TRBV5-1|-|TRBJ2-5
CASSLGLTRETQYF
TGCGCCAGCAGCCTGGGACTCACACGGGAGACCCAGTACTTC
>15|-|TRBV6-2/TRBV6-3|-|TRBJ2-3
CASSYSGAVTDTQYF
TGTGCCAGCAGTTACTCAGGTGCAGTCACAGATACGCAGTATTTT
>15|-|TRBV7-9|-|TRBJ2-2
CASSLASVSTGELFF
TGTGCCAGCAGCTTGGCTAGCGTTTCAACCGGGGAGCTGTTTTTT
>14|-|TRBV5-8|-|TRBJ1-4
CASSFGRDGEKLFF
TGTGCCAGCAGCTTCGGCAGGGACGGTGAAAAACTGTTTTTT
>16|TRBD1|TRBV19|few|TRBJ1-6
CASRGQQLTNNSPLHF
TGTGCCAGTAGGGGACAGCAGCTTACCAATAATTCACCCCTCCACTTT
>14|TRBD2|TRBV12-3/TRBV12-4|few|TRBJ2-5
CASSLGTSRETQYF
TGTGCCAGCAGTTTAGGGACTAGCCGGGAGACCCAGTACTTC
>16|-|TRBV7-2|-|TRBJ2-5
CASSLIAPSTGKTQYF
TGTGCCAGCAGCTTAATCGCTCCAAGCACTGGGAAGACCCAGTACTTC
>14|-|TRBV20-1|few|TRBJ2-7
CSARVGGPTGTQYF
TGCAGTGCTAGAGTCGGGGGGCCGACGGGGACGCAGTACTTC
>15|-|TRBV6-2/TRBV6-3|-|TRBJ2-7
CASSQAGGETYEQYF
TGTGCCAGCAGCCAAGCAGGCGGGGAAACCTACGAGCAGTACTTC
>14|-|TRBV5-1|-|TRBJ1-1
CASSGWGGSVEAFF
TGCGCCAGCAGCGGCTGGGGAGGCTCGGTTGAAGCTTTCTTT
>14|-|TRBV7-8|few|TRBJ1-1
CASSLVHLNTEAFF
TGTGCCAGCAGCTTAGTACACCTGAACACTGAAGCTTTCTTT
>16|-|TRBV7-8|few|TRBJ1-5
CASSLETVYSNQPQHF
TGTGCCAGCAGCTTAGAGACAGTGTATAGCAATCAGCCCCAGCATTTT